This T cell receptor (beta chain) was retrieved from a study of blood T cell repertoires in COVID-19. This clone was seen a few times. TCRdb's copy holds only in-frame clones and misses some; the assay was immunoSEQ multiplex PCR. The sample yields some 260,000 clones, roughly three quarters seen once. CDR1 and CDR2 from the germline V gene are SNHLY and FYNNEI. J gave up 2 bases and V 7 bases, and 3 bases lay outside the gene matches. The CDR3 runs 14 residues. The chain joins TRBV2 to TRBJ1-5; 9 nucleotides align to TRBD1. Source material: peripheral blood. The TCR sequence derives from a woman aged 40-49 years with active or convalescent COVID-19. The DNA for the CDR3 is TGTGCCAGCACCCGGGACAGGGGCAATCAGCCCCAGCATTTT. Its protein is CASTRDRGNQPQHF. The full variable domain, its missing parts supplied by reference TRBV2 and TRBJ1-5, is EPEVTQTPSHQVTQMGQEVILRCVPISNHLYFYWYRQILGQKVEFLVSFYNNEISEKSEIFDDQFSVERPDGSNFTLKIRSTKLEDSAMYFCASTRDRGNQPQHFGDGTRLSIL.